This is a list of T cell receptor beta chains from one sample in a study of technical replicates of blood from a few donors. Method: immunoSEQ multiplex PCR; TCRdb's copy keeps in-frame clones and lacks some. Of fewer than 85,000 clones listed, just over 95% were seen once; the top ten hold under 0.4%. Sequencing used T cells isolated from PBMCs. These TCRs come from a human donor in good health. CDR3s include the opening cysteine and the closing phenylalanine or tryptophan.

cdr3_aa: CASPPRQGARDTEAFF; v_call: TRBV28; j_call: TRBJ1-1
cdr3_aa: CASRQGGTEAFF; v_call: TRBV28; j_call: TRBJ1-1
cdr3_aa: CASSSLLAGETQYF; v_call: TRBV6-7; j_call: TRBJ2-5
cdr3_aa: CASHRGSDTQYF; v_call: TRBV5-4; j_call: TRBJ2-3
cdr3_aa: CASSWTENEKLFF; v_call: TRBV7-9; j_call: TRBJ1-4
cdr3_aa: CASSASGTPMDEQFF; v_call: TRBV7-9; j_call: TRBJ2-1
cdr3_aa: CASSPVSGSTDTQYF; v_call: TRBV18; j_call: TRBJ2-3
cdr3_aa: CAWSVMGQGKSTIYF; v_call: TRBV30; j_call: TRBJ1-3
cdr3_aa: CASSPGAGARYEQYF; v_call: TRBV13; j_call: TRBJ2-7
cdr3_aa: CASSQDQSGITDTQYF; v_call: TRBV4-1; j_call: TRBJ2-3
cdr3_aa: CAWSPDTYGYTF; v_call: TRBV30; j_call: TRBJ1-2
cdr3_aa: CASSWGLAGVTDTQYF; v_call: TRBV5-4; j_call: TRBJ2-3
cdr3_aa: CASSKYRTSYTF; v_call: TRBV11-1; j_call: TRBJ1-2
cdr3_aa: CASSLETGTDTQYF; v_call: TRBV5-1; j_call: TRBJ2-3
cdr3_aa: CATSRARDTSYEQYF; v_call: TRBV15; j_call: TRBJ2-7
cdr3_aa: CASSLDPGVNIQYF; v_call: TRBV7-9; j_call: TRBJ2-4
cdr3_aa: CASSFGRISYEQYF; v_call: TRBV27; j_call: TRBJ2-7
cdr3_aa: CASSPTGMWSTDTQYF; v_call: TRBV14; j_call: TRBJ2-3
cdr3_aa: CASSLGPGGAADTQYF; v_call: TRBV5-1; j_call: TRBJ2-3
cdr3_aa: CASTDRGYEQYF; v_call: TRBV5-6; j_call: TRBJ2-7
cdr3_aa: CASSLGLVMSDTQYF; v_call: TRBV5-1; j_call: TRBJ2-3
cdr3_aa: CASSLASGQSSYNEQFF; v_call: TRBV4-1; j_call: TRBJ2-1
cdr3_aa: CASSEMGSSYEQYF; v_call: TRBV10-1; j_call: TRBJ2-7
cdr3_aa: CASRGTAPGLFF; v_call: TRBV5-1; j_call: TRBJ1-4
cdr3_aa: CASSLTGVNYGYTF; v_call: TRBV11-3; j_call: TRBJ1-2
cdr3_aa: CASSQAGFREINEQYF; v_call: TRBV4-1; j_call: TRBJ2-7
cdr3_aa: CASSWRLAGGPVALANEQFF; v_call: TRBV7-8; j_call: TRBJ2-1
cdr3_aa: CASSFGNTEAFF; v_call: TRBV5-1; j_call: TRBJ1-1
cdr3_aa: CASSMWASGYTF; v_call: TRBV19; j_call: TRBJ1-2
cdr3_aa: CASSRQGGVSTEAFF; v_call: TRBV6-4; j_call: TRBJ1-1
cdr3_aa: CASSEANQGARPYEQYF; v_call: TRBV6-1; j_call: TRBJ2-7
cdr3_aa: CASSLEGTGLDTQYF; v_call: TRBV5-6; j_call: TRBJ2-3
cdr3_aa: CASRRTAGANVLTF; v_call: TRBV14; j_call: TRBJ2-6
cdr3_aa: CASDRAGGYQPQHF; v_call: TRBV19; j_call: TRBJ1-5
cdr3_aa: CASSLGLDYGYTF; v_call: TRBV25-1; j_call: TRBJ1-2
cdr3_aa: CASSGVPSGANVLTF; v_call: TRBV5-1; j_call: TRBJ2-6
cdr3_aa: CASSSDRSYEQYF; v_call: TRBV9; j_call: TRBJ2-7
cdr3_aa: CASRSTGSYTF; v_call: TRBV28; j_call: TRBJ1-2
cdr3_aa: CASSRTGGAETQYF; v_call: TRBV5-1; j_call: TRBJ2-5
cdr3_aa: CASSGTGAVGYTF; v_call: TRBV6-5; j_call: TRBJ1-2
cdr3_aa: CSVELPHRYTEAFF; v_call: TRBV29-1; j_call: TRBJ1-1
cdr3_aa: CASSTGTGSNEQFF; v_call: TRBV9; j_call: TRBJ2-1
cdr3_aa: CASSSVAGETDTQYF; v_call: TRBV2; j_call: TRBJ2-3
cdr3_aa: CASSHTLTDLRGYTF; v_call: TRBV19; j_call: TRBJ1-2
cdr3_aa: CASSEWSNPEAFF; v_call: TRBV2; j_call: TRBJ1-1
cdr3_aa: CASSLDSGSTGELFF; v_call: TRBV5-1; j_call: TRBJ2-2
cdr3_aa: CASSLTATYEQYF; v_call: TRBV27; j_call: TRBJ2-7
cdr3_aa: CASSFPGQGFTSGNTIYF; v_call: TRBV28; j_call: TRBJ1-3
cdr3_aa: CASSDAGVITEAFF; v_call: TRBV2; j_call: TRBJ1-1
cdr3_aa: CASSMVGARYGYTF; v_call: TRBV19; j_call: TRBJ1-2
cdr3_aa: CASSRTSGVSYEQYF; v_call: TRBV11-2; j_call: TRBJ2-7